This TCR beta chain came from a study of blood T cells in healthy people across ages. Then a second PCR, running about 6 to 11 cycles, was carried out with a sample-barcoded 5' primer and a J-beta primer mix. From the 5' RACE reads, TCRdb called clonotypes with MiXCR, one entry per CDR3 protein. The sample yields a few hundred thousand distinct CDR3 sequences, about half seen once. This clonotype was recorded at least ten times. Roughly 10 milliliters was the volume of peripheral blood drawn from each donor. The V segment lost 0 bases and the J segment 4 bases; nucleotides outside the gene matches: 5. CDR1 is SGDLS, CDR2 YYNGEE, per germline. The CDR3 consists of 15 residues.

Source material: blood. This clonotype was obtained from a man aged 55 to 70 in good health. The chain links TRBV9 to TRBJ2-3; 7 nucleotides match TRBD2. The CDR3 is CASSVGGRAADTQYF. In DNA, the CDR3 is TGTGCCAGCAGCGTAGGAGGGAGGGCGGCAGATACGCAGTATTTT.